These 26 T cell receptor beta chains originate from one sample sequenced in a study of blood T cell repertoires in COVID-19. TCRdb keeps only in-frame clones here, not all; method: immunoSEQ multiplex PCR. Seen here are about 210,000 clones, 80% to 90% observed once, and the top ten hold 1.2%. The sample consisted of PBMCs or T cells enriched from blood (not recorded which). These receptors all come from a man aged 25 to 45 who had recovered from COVID-19.

A single count supports this clone. This chain joins TRBV12-3 or TRBV12-4 and TRBJ2-7; 8 bases agree with TRBD1. J lost 2 bases, V lost 6 bases, and 3 bases had no gene match. CDR3 size: 13 residues. Here the CDR3 reads CASSRQGPYEQYF. The CDR3 coding sequence is TGTGCCAGCAGCCGACAGGGGCCCTACGAGCAGTACTTC.

This rearrangement joins TRBV27 to TRBJ2-7, with TRBD2 identical over 11 bases. Germline CDR1 is MNHEY and CDR2 is SMNVEV (reference sequence). V lost 4 bases, J lost 2 bases, and 1 base stayed unmatched. The CDR3 contains 14 residues. The CDR3 here is CASSSLAGAYEQYF. The CDR3 nucleotides are TGTGCCAGCAGTTCACTAGCGGGGGCCTACGAGCAGTACTTC.

This clone was seen a single time. This chain connects TRBV6-2 or TRBV6-3 to TRBJ1-1; TRBD1 matches 12 bases. The ends lost 4 bases at V and 4 bases at J; junction bases unmatched: 4. The CDR3 consists of 15 residues. Germline V lookup: CDR1 MNHEY, CDR2 SVGEGT. CDR3 in DNA: TGTGCCAGCAGTTGGGACAGGGGGCGCGGCACTGAAGCTTTCTTT. Translation gives CASSWDRGRGTEAFF.

The DNA for the CDR3 is TGTGCCAGCAGCCCTTCGGGACAGAGTAATGAAAAACTGTTTTTT. Amino acids: CASSPSGQSNEKLFF. V and J are TRBV3-1 (or the pseudogene TRBV3-2) and TRBJ1-4; 7 bases match TRBD1. Germline CDR1 is LGHDT and CDR2 is YNNKEL (reference sequence). Losses at the gene ends were 4 bases for V and 4 bases for J; bases not matched to a gene: 6. The CDR3 has 15 amino acids.

The CDR3 nucleotides read TGTGCCAGCAGCCGGACAGTGTACAATGAGCAGTTCTTC. Translation gives CASSRTVYNEQFF. This sequence joins TRBV5-4 and TRBJ2-1, with D perhaps matching TRBD1 (6 bases). Trimming stripped 4 bases from V and 4 bases from J, with 9 bases between. This CDR3 has 13 amino acids. Germline V gene sequence: CDR1 SGHNT, CDR2 YYREEE (reference sequence).

The chain links TRBV12-3 or TRBV12-4 to TRBJ1-3; no reliable D call. The CDR3 is made up of 13 amino acids. Trimming shortened V by 5 bases and J by 2 bases, and 7 bases separated the two germline ends. The CDR3 loop is CASSGVAGNTIYF. DNA for the CDR3: TGTGCCAGCAGTGGAGTAGCTGGAAACACCATATATTTT.

The chain carries TRBV5-1 and TRBJ2-2, with TRBD2 identical over 8 bases. Per the germline V gene, CDR1 is SGHRS and CDR2 is YFSETQ. The CDR3 runs to 17 residues. V gave up 3 bases and J gave up 6 bases; unmatched junction bases: 13. CDR3 DNA: TGCGCCAGCAGCTACGCCGGGGGGGAGAGTGTCGCCGGGGAGCTGTTTTTT. Amino acids: CASSYAGGESVAGELFF.

This chain joins TRBV7-2 and TRBJ2-5; TRBD1 agrees at 9 bases. The CDR3 runs to 15 residues. The trim removed 1 base at V and 1 base at J, leaving 1 base unmatched. Germline CDR1 SGHTA, CDR2 FQGNSA. CDR3 in amino acids: CASSLGGQGQETQYF. The CDR3 bases are TGTGCCAGCAGCTTAGGGGGACAGGGCCAAGAGACCCAGTACTTC.

Only one count was recorded for this clone. The V gene is TRBV4-2, the J gene TRBJ2-5, with 12 bases identical to TRBD2. Trimming at V came to 5 bases and at J to 4 bases, leaving 8 bases not matched to a gene. Germline CDR1 is LGHNA and CDR2 is YNFKEQ. The CDR3 contains 16 residues. For the CDR3, the DNA is TGTGCCAGCAGCGGCGGACTAGCGGGGACTGGAGAGACCCAGTACTTC. This encodes CASSGGLAGTGETQYF.

The V gene is TRBV18, the J gene TRBJ1-1; maybe TRBD1 (6 bases). This CDR3 spans 15 amino acids. The germline V gene has CDR1 KGHSH and CDR2 LQKENI. The V and J ends lost 2 bases and 1 base respectively, with 11 bases between them. The CDR3 DNA reads TGTGCCAGCTCACCAGGATGGACAGCGAACACTGAAGCTTTCTTT. Translation: CASSPGWTANTEAFF. Full variable domain (rest looked up from reference TRBV18 and TRBJ1-1): NAGVMQNPRHLVRRRGQEARLRCSPMKGHSHVYWYRQLPEEGLKFMVYLQKENIIDESGMPKERFSAEFPKEGPSILRIQQVVRGDSAAYFCASSPGWTANTEAFFGQGTRLTVV.

V is TRBV7-2 and J is TRBJ1-1; D not resolved. The CDR3 is made up of 13 amino acids. Per the germline V gene, CDR1 is SGHTA and CDR2 is FQGNSA. V was shortened by 6 bases and J by 1 base, with 9 bases between the two germline ends. The CDR3 region is CASRQAGNTEAFF. The CDR3 coding sequence is TGTGCCAGCAGACAAGCAGGGAACACTGAAGCTTTCTTT.

The chain employs TRBV12-3 or TRBV12-4 and TRBJ2-7; weak D call: TRBD1 (5 bases). Trimming took 7 bases from V and 3 from J, leaving 13 bases between them. The CDR3 runs to 13 residues. CDR3 DNA: TGTGCCAGCACCCTCACAGGCGACTACGAGCAGTACTTC. Amino acids: CASTLTGDYEQYF.

The V call is TRBV4-3, the J call TRBJ2-7; 10 nucleotides match TRBD2. J lost 2 bases, V lost 0 bases, and 4 bases had no gene match. In germline, CDR1 is LGHNA, CDR2 YSLEER. CDR3 length equals 16 residues. CDR3 loop: CASSQELAGDAYEQYF. CDR3 sequence (DNA): TGCGCCAGCAGCCAAGAGCTAGCGGGAGATGCCTACGAGCAGTACTTC.

V and J are TRBV28 and TRBJ2-7; D perhaps matches TRBD2 (6 bases). CDR3 length equals 12 residues. The germline V and J ends were trimmed by 6 bases and 4 bases, with 10 bases remaining between them. Germline V gives CDR1 MDHEN, CDR2 SYDVKM. CDR3 protein: CASSSSVYEQYF. CDR3 in DNA: TGTGCCAGCAGCTCTAGCGTATACGAGCAGTACTTC.

V gene TRBV19 combines with J gene TRBJ1-5; D is unclear. V lost 5 bases to trimming and J lost 0 bases, with 17 bases between them. Germline-derived CDR1 and CDR2 are LNHDA and SQIVND (reference sequence). The CDR3 sequence is 17 residues long. The CDR3 sequence: CASSPLPFWASNQPQHF. The CDR3 DNA follows: TGTGCCAGTAGTCCTCTTCCGTTTTGGGCTAGCAATCAGCCCCAGCATTTT.

This clone was seen a handful of times. The genes are TRBV11-3 and TRBJ2-1, with D perhaps TRBD2 (5 bases). Germline V lookup: CDR1 SGHNT, CDR2 YENEEA. V gave up 2 bases and J gave up 0 bases, with 14 bases separating them. The CDR3 has 17 residues. As DNA, the CDR3 is TGTGCCAGCAGCTTATCCATACTAGGGAGCTCCTACAATGAGCAGTTCTTC. Translated, it gives CASSLSILGSSYNEQFF.

This sequence joins TRBV5-1 and TRBJ2-1; 10 bases match TRBD2. With 4 bases clipped from V and 2 bases from J, the junction kept 18 bases outside the gene matches. CDR3 size: 20 residues. In germline, CDR1 is SGHRS, CDR2 YFSETQ. The CDR3 DNA is TGCGCCAGCAGCCCGAGGACAGGATGGACTAGCGGCGAACCCTACAATGAGCAGTTCTTC. Translated, it gives CASSPRTGWTSGEPYNEQFF.

V gene TRBV7-9 combines with J gene TRBJ2-3; a possible D gene is TRBD2 (6 bases). V was cut by 2 bases and J by 3 bases, with 15 bases left in between. The length of the CDR3 is 16 residues. Germline CDR1 is SEHNR and CDR2 is FQNEAQ (reference sequence). CDR3 in DNA: TGTGCCAGCAGCTTAAGGGGAGTGGAGGGTACAGATACGCAGTATTTT. Protein sequence: CASSLRGVEGTDTQYF.

This chain joins TRBV5-4 and TRBJ1-3, with D possibly matching TRBD1 (5 bases). CDR1 is SGHNT, CDR2 YYREEE, per germline (reference sequence). The CDR3 totals 16 residues. Trimming removed 0 bases from V and 0 bases from J, with 10 bases in between. CDR3 nucleotides: TGTGCCAGCAGCTTGGGGGGCAGTGGCTCTGGAAACACCATATATTTT. Its translation is CASSLGGSGSGNTIYF.

The CDR3 reads CASSEGTSDNEQFF. Here the CDR3 DNA reads TGCGCCAGCAGTGAGGGGACTAGCGACAATGAGCAGTTCTTC. The chain carries TRBV10-2 and TRBJ2-1, with 10 bases identical to TRBD2. V lost 2 bases and J lost 5; bases outside the gene matches: 0. The CDR3 contains 14 residues. Germline V gene data show CDR1 as WSHSY and CDR2 as SAAADI.

The chain uses TRBV2 and TRBJ1-5, with 8 bases aligning to TRBD1. The CDR3 contains 15 residues. V lost 6 bases and J lost 2; bases outside the gene matches: 6. The germline V gene encodes CDR1 SNHLY and CDR2 FYNNEI. The CDR3 protein is CASRPGQVGNQPQHF. CDR3 DNA sequence: TGTGCCAGCAGGCCGGGACAGGTTGGCAATCAGCCCCAGCATTTT.

J is TRBJ1-5 and V is TRBV11-2, with 9 bases fitting TRBD1. With V trimmed by 1 base and J by 2 bases, 0 bases remained unmatched. CDR3 length: 15 amino acids. Germline V lookup: CDR1 SGHAT, CDR2 FQNNGV. The CDR3 is CASSLGDRGNQPQHF. The CDR3 coding sequence is TGTGCCAGCAGCTTAGGGGACAGGGGCAATCAGCCCCAGCATTTT.

The chain links TRBV13 to TRBJ2-3, with D perhaps TRBD2 (5 bases). Germline values: CDR1 PRHDT, CDR2 FYEKMQ (reference sequence). The CDR3 has 15 amino acids. Trimming stripped 5 bases from V and 6 bases from J, with 18 bases between. CDR3 residues: CASSPPGSAVDTQYF. As DNA, the CDR3 is TGTGCCAGCAGCCCTCCGGGATCGGCGGTGGATACGCAGTATTTT.

The chain combines TRBV5-6 with TRBJ2-7, with a weak D call TRBD1 (6 bases). V was pared by 3 bases and J by 0 bases, with 16 bases between. The CDR3 is 16 residues long. The germline V gene encodes CDR1 SGHDT and CDR2 YYEEEE. The CDR3 coding sequence is TGTGCCAGCAGCTGGGCCGGGACACTGAGCTCCTACGAGCAGTACTTC. Protein product: CASSWAGTLSSYEQYF.

The chain joins TRBV28 to TRBJ2-1, with D perhaps matching TRBD1 (6 bases). V lost 5 bases and J 3 bases, leaving 11 bases between the germline ends. This CDR3 is 14 amino acids long. Germline lookup yields CDR1 MDHEN and CDR2 SYDVKM. Here the CDR3 reads CASSPSDSYNEQFF. CDR3 coding DNA: TGTGCCAGCAGTCCCTCGGACAGCTACAATGAGCAGTTCTTC.

The sample holds one count of this clone. The V gene is TRBV11-2, the J gene TRBJ2-7; possibly TRBD1 for D (5 bases). The germline CDR1 and CDR2 sequences are SGHAT and FQNNGV. V dropped 0 bases and J dropped 3 bases, with 12 bases sitting between them. CDR3 length equals 15 residues. CDR3 amino acids: CASSLEGQGNYEQYF. The CDR3 coding sequence is TGTGCCAGCAGCTTAGAAGGTCAGGGCAACTACGAGCAGTACTTC.